This T cell receptor beta chain was retrieved from a study of blood T cell repertoires in COVID-19. Study at large: The origin of the acute and convalescent COVID-19 samples was the United States, Italy and Spain. Nucleic acid was either cDNA or gDNA, and it came from T cells, B-cell-depleted T cells, or PBMCs.

CDR3 length: 13 amino acids. During active infection, Seattle patients enrolled and were then monitored through disease. Authors' analysis steps: The authors estimated nucleated cell counts from reference gene primer amplification. The repertoire was sequenced with immunoSEQ multiplex PCR; TCRdb's copy has only in-frame clones and lacks some. The V and J calls and clone size are taken from that table; D and trimming were inferred from the DNA. The sample shows approximately 460,000 clones, 85% to 90% of them seen only once. This chain connects TRBV21-1 to TRBJ2-7; the table's D call, TRBD1, has no DNA check behind it. TRBV21-1 is described as a pseudogene. This TCR derives from a man between 18 and 35 years old with COVID-19, enrolled during active disease. The sequenced material came from peripheral blood. CDR3 coding DNA: TGTGCCAGCAGCTCCGGGACAGCCTACGAGCAGTACTTC. Its translation: CASSSGTAYEQYF.